This T cell receptor beta chain emerged from a study of T cell repertoires in cytomegalovirus infection. V was pared by 3 bases and J by 0 bases, with 5 bases between. The CDR3 is made up of 13 amino acids. TCRdb processed the reads anew with MiXCR; each CDR3 protein has one entry. The data show around 740,000 distinct CDR3 sequences, 35% seen once. This clonotype appeared many times. The TCR originated in a human donor in good health (CMV status not recorded). Some clones in this sample may be carry-over from other donors' samples. Input material: PBMCs. The chain recombines TRBV12-3 or TRBV12-4 with TRBJ1-1; D call uncertain. CDR3 sequence (DNA): TGTGCCAGCAGTTTCAGCATGAACACTGAAGCTTTCTTT. Residues: CASSFSMNTEAFF.